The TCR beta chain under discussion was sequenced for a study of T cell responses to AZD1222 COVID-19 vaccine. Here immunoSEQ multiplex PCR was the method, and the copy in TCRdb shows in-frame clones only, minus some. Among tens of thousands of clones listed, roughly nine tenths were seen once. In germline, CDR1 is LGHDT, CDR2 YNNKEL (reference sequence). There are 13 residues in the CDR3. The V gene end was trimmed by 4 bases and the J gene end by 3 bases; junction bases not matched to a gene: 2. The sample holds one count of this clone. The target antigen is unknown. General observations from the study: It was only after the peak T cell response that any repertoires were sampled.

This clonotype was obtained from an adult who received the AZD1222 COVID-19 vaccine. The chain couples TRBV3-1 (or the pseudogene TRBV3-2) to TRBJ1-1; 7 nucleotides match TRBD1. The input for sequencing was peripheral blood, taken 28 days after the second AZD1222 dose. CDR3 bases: TGTGCCAGCAGCCGGCAGGGGGACACTGAAGCTTTCTTT. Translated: CASSRQGDTEAFF.